Below are 2 T cell receptor beta chains sequenced from a single sample in a study of shared clonotypes between healthy human individuals. Libraries were prepared by immunoSEQ multiplex PCR; TCRdb keeps only in-frame clonotypes and omits some of them. The profile shows fewer than 1.4 million clones, approximately 80% of them singletons. Specimen: memory CD4+ T cells from PBMCs. The subset is: CD45RA-negative fraction. The receptors originated from a man aged 18 to 35 in good health. Some clones in this sample may be carry-over from other donors' samples.

The V and J genes are TRBV28 and TRBJ1-2; 8 positions agree with TRBD1. The V and J ends lost 5 bases and 4 bases, in that order; junction bases with no gene match: 3. This CDR3 is 13 amino acids long. CDR1 and CDR2 (germline): MDHEN, SYDVKM. The CDR3 region has the DNA TGTGCCAGCAGTACAGGGGGTCCCTATGGCTACACCTTC. Translated, it gives CASSTGGPYGYTF.

This clone was recorded a few times. This chain connects TRBV5-6 to TRBJ2-5, with 9 bases lining up with TRBD1. The germline V gene has CDR1 SGHDT and CDR2 YYEEEE. V lost 4 bases, J lost 4 bases, and 5 bases stayed unmatched. This CDR3 region has 14 residues. The CDR3 region has the DNA TGTGCCAGCAGCCCAAAGACAGGGGGAGAGACCCAGTACTTC. This codes for CASSPKTGGETQYF.